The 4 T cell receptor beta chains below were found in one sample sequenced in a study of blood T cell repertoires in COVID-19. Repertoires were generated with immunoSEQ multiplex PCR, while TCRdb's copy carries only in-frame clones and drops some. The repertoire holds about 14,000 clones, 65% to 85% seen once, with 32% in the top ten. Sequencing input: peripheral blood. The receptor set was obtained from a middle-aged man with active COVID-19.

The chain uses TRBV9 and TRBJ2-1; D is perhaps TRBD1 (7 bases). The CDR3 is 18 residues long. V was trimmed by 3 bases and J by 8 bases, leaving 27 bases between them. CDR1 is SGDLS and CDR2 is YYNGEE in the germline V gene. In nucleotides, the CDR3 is TGTGCCAGCAGCGGAGATCCACAGACAGGGAGGCCGGAGGATGAGCAGTTCTTC. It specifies CASSGDPQTGRPEDEQFF.

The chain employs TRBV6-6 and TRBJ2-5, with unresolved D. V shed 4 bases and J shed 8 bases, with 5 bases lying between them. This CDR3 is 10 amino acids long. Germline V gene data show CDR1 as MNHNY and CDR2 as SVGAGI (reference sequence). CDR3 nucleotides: TGTGCCAGCAGTTCCCAAACCCAGTACTTC. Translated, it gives CASSSQTQYF.

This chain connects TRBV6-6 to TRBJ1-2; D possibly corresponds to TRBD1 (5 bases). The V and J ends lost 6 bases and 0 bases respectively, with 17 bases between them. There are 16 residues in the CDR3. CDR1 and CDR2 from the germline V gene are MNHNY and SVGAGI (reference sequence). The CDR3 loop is CASRGERQLTNYGYTF. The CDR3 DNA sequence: TGTGCCAGCAGGGGTGAGAGACAGCTTACTAACTATGGCTACACCTTC.

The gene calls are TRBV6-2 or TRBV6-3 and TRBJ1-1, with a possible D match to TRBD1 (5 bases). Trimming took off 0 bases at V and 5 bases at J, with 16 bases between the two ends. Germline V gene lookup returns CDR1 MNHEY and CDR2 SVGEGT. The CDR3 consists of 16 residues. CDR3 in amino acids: CASSYSSLREETEAFF. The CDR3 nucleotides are TGTGCCAGCAGTTACTCGAGTCTCAGGGAGGAGACTGAAGCTTTCTTT.